The next 10 T cell receptor beta chains were all read from a single sample in a study of cytomegalovirus exposure and HLA in healthy donors. Vbeta (60) and Jbeta (13) primers were used in the PCR. Here immunoSEQ multiplex PCR was the method, and the copy in TCRdb shows in-frame clones only, minus some. The sample contains roughly 200,000 clones, approximately 86% of which appear only once. Sequencing input: PBMCs. These receptors were collected from a woman aged 25-40 years in good health and CMV-seronegative.

This clone was counted once. V is TRBV16 and J is TRBJ2-7; D gene unclear. Germline V gene lookup returns CDR1 KGHSY and CDR2 FQNENV. CDR3 length: 11 amino acids. Trimming stripped 4 bases from V and 2 bases from J, with 3 bases between. CDR3 protein: CASSRAYEQYF. CDR3 sequence (DNA): TGTGCCAGCAGCCGAGCCTACGAGCAGTACTTC. The full variable domain, its missing parts supplied by reference TRBV16 and TRBJ2-7, is GEEVAQTPKHLVRGEGQKAKLYCAPIKGHSYVFWYQQVLKNEFKFLISFQNENVFDETGMPKERFSAKCLPNSPCSLEIQATKLEDSAVYFCASSRAYEQYFGPGTRLTVT.

V is TRBV5-6 and J is TRBJ2-1; 11 positions agree with TRBD2. The CDR3 is made up of 16 amino acids. Trimming removed 2 bases from V and 1 base from J; junction bases left unmatched: 2. The V gene's germline CDR1 is SGHDT and CDR2 YYEEEE. CDR3: CASSFSGGASYNEQFF. CDR3 coding DNA: TGTGCCAGCAGCTTTAGCGGGGGGGCATCCTACAATGAGCAGTTCTTC.

The chain employs TRBV6-1 and TRBJ2-7, with D perhaps matching TRBD1 (5 bases). CDR3 length: 12 residues. The V end was cut by 2 bases, the J end by 3 bases, with 5 bases between. The V gene's germline CDR1 is MNHNS and CDR2 SASEGT. This CDR3 reads CASSEQGYEQYF. As DNA, the CDR3 is TGTGCCAGCAGTGAACAGGGCTACGAGCAGTACTTC.

The rearrangement uses TRBV7-9 and TRBJ2-7, with unresolved D. Germline CDR1 and CDR2: SEHNR and FQNEAQ (reference sequence). The CDR3 length is 15 residues. V dropped 4 bases and J dropped 1 base, with 14 bases sitting between them. The CDR3 loop reads CASSSDTDRSYEQYF. The CDR3 DNA follows: TGTGCCAGCAGCTCAGACACTGACCGTTCCTACGAGCAGTACTTC.

This rearrangement joins TRBV19 to TRBJ1-5, with a tentative D call TRBD1 (5 bases). CDR1 is LNHDA, CDR2 SQIVND, per germline (reference sequence). The CDR3 has 15 amino acids. The V end lost 3 bases, the J end lost 2 bases, and 11 bases lay between the germline ends. The CDR3 region has the DNA TGTGCCAGTAGTATTTCAGGGAACGGCAATCAGCCCCAGCATTTT. This codes for CASSISGNGNQPQHF.

V and J are TRBV28 and TRBJ2-7, with 10 bases aligning to TRBD2. Germline V gene data show CDR1 as MDHEN and CDR2 as SYDVKM. The CDR3 totals 17 residues. V lost 7 bases, J lost 6 bases, and 18 bases stayed unmatched. Written as DNA, the CDR3 is TGTGCCAGCACCCTCGGCGGGCCGGCTAGCGGGAGAGTCGAGCAGTACTTC. It codes for CASTLGGPASGRVEQYF.

The rearrangement links TRBV5-1 to TRBJ2-3; 8 nucleotides line up with TRBD1. The CDR3 length is 15 residues. Germline values: CDR1 SGHRS, CDR2 YFSETQ. Germline trimming cut 0 bases from V and 1 base from J; bases unmatched to any gene: 1. The CDR3 DNA sequence: TGCGCCAGCAGCTTGGTGGGACAGGGCACAGATACGCAGTATTTT. This translates into CASSLVGQGTDTQYF.

V and J are TRBV5-1 and TRBJ2-3; the match to TRBD1 covers 10 bases. This CDR3 is 15 amino acids long. V gave up 0 bases and J gave up 5 bases; unmatched junction bases: 3. Germline V gene data show CDR1 as SGHRS and CDR2 as YFSETQ. The CDR3 DNA follows: TGCGCCAGCAGCTTGGGACAGGGGGCCGGAGATACGCAGTATTTT. Protein sequence: CASSLGQGAGDTQYF.

The rearrangement uses TRBV2 and TRBJ2-3; 10 bases match TRBD1. The CDR3 is 13 residues long. The ends lost 6 bases at V and 6 bases at J; junction bases unmatched: 3. Per the germline V gene, CDR1 is SNHLY and CDR2 is FYNNEI. The DNA for the CDR3 is TGTGCCAGCAGGGACAGGGGGAGTGATACGCAGTATTTT. It specifies CASRDRGSDTQYF.

The rearrangement links TRBV29-1 to TRBJ2-7; D possibly corresponds to TRBD1 (6 bases). Trimming took off 6 bases at V and 9 bases at J, with 12 bases between the two ends. Germline V gene data show CDR1 as SQVTM and CDR2 as ANQGSEA. The CDR3 has 10 residues. The CDR3 sequence: CSVQEDRQYF. CDR3 in DNA: TGCAGCGTACAGGAGGACAGGCAGTACTTC.